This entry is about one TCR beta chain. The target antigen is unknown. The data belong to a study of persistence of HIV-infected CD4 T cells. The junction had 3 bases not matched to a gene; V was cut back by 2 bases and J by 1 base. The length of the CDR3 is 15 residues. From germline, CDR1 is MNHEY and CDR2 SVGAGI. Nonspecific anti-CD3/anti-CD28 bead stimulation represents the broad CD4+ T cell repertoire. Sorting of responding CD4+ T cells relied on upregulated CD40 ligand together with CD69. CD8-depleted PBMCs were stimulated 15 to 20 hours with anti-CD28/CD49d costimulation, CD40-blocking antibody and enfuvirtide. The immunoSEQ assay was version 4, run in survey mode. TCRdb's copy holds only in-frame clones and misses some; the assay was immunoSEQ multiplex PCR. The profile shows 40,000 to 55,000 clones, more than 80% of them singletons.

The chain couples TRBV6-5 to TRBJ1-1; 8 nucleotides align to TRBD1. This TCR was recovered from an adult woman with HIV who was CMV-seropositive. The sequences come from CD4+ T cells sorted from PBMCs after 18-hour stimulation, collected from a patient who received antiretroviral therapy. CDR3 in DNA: TGTGCCAGCAGTTACCAGGGGGCGGCGAACACTGAAGCTTTCTTT. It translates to CASSYQGAANTEAFF.